This entry concerns a single TCR beta chain. Its cognate antigen has yet to be identified. No qualities accompany the bases; no much larger clone lies one base away. Whole blood was collected in K2EDTA tubes by collaborating institutions according to the institutions' own protocols. For TCRbeta analysis, collaborator samples were shipped as frozen whole blood, as isolated PBMCs, or as DNA extracted from either sample type. TCRbeta CDR3 regions were amplified from genomic DNA by means of the immunoSEQ Assay, a bias-controlled multiplex PCR. The authors' analysis ran thus. The number of nucleated cells in each sample was estimated from the amplification of reference gene primers within the assay. Sequence reads were collapsed and filtered to measure the absolute abundance of every unique TCRbeta CDR3 rearrangement. For each sample, productive Simpson clonality was calculated as the square root of Simpson's diversity index over productive rearrangements. The table comes from immuneACCESS by way of TCRdb, which keeps in-frame sequences with V and J called. Part of the clones is missing from these tables; in studies checked, under half for an unresolved V gene and the rest for unknown reasons. That table furnishes V, J and clone size, whereas the DNA furnished D and trimming. This sample holds about half a million clones; 80% to 90% were observed only once. The ten largest clones capture 3% to 4% of the sample.

Based on the germline V gene (reference sequence), the CDR1 and CDR2 sequences are SGHAT and FQDESV. There are 14 amino acids in the CDR3, from cysteine to phenylalanine inclusive. The DNA shown is the 42-base CDR3, in frame from base 1. Relative to germline, V is 1 base shorter and J is 3 bases shorter, with 9 bases between their ends. The record originates from a study of blood T cell repertoires in COVID-19 (dated by TCRdb to about 2020). In terms of the full investigation: Samples from collaborators originated in the United States, Italy and Spain and spanned both the acute and convalescent phases of COVID-19. The material from the prospective study consisted of cDNA or gDNA derived from T cells, B-cell-depleted T cells, or PBMCs. The dataset comprised deeply sampled blood TCRbeta repertoires from subjects exposed to, actively infected with, or recovered from COVID-19. Sample metadata almost always included a de-identified subject ID, COVID-19 status, age in years and sex. The repertoires were released in a freely available public database meant as a resource for research on the immune response to SARS-CoV-2. The samples were drawn from two sources: the first 160 participants of the ongoing ImmuneRACE study, and 1,000 to 1,500 subjects contributed by 6 global collaborators. Where available, HLA class I and class II types were obtained from metadata supplied by the sample provider rather than from assay-based typing.

The full study reports these points: The quantity of clinical and demographic metadata differed by source and by participant and was supplied without curation.

The source of this sequence is a human donor in a cohort sampled during active COVID-19. Recombination joined TRBV11-1 with TRBJ2-5, with no confidently assigned D gene. Source material: peripheral blood. The CDR3 loop reads CASSLDGREETQYF. The DNA sequence follows: TGTGCCAGCAGCTTAGATGGGCGAGAAGAGACCCAGTACTTC.